This record concerns one TCR beta chain sequence. Its antigen is currently unknown. Positive CCR7 selection of CD45RO-negative cells yielded the naive CD8 cells, and terminally differentiated effector memory CD45RA+ cells were excluded. The trim removed 6 bases at V and 4 bases at J, leaving 7 bases unmatched. In germline, CDR1 is SNHLY, CDR2 FYNNEI. There are 15 residues in the CDR3. The record originates from a study of shared clonotypes between healthy human individuals. Overall study context: Three plates were used per donor for CD4 naive, three for CD4 memory, two for CD8 naive and one for CD8 memory.

Whole-study findings and limits: The naive CD4 repertoires of a few donors were compared, and around 5.1% of clonotypes were shared.

Sequenced by immunoSEQ multiplex PCR; TCRdb stores in-frame clones only, minus some. The data show more than 550,000 clones, just over 90% seen once. The sequence derives from a man aged 25 to 45 in good health. V and J are TRBV2 and TRBJ2-7; 12 bases are shared with TRBD1. The sequencing input was naive CD8+ T cells sorted from blood. The CDR3 sequence is CASSARDRGLYEQYF. Here the CDR3 DNA reads TGTGCCAGCAGCGCTAGGGACAGGGGGCTTTACGAGCAGTACTTC.